A selection of T cell receptor beta chains follows, all from one sample in a study of T-cell reconstitution after alpha-beta-depleted transplantation in children. TCRdb recomputed calls from the PCR reads with MiXCR, one row per CDR3 protein. The sample has nearly 550,000 distinct CDR3 sequences, around 17% seen once. Sequenced here: PBMCs from the stem cell graft donor, sampled from the stem cell graft. These receptor sequences come from a human donor who donated a stem cell graft to a child with acute lymphoblastic leukemia. CDR3s leave out the opening cysteine and the closing phenylalanine or tryptophan. The order of the fields is CDR3 protein, D gene, J gene, V gene. D genes are given only for firm matches.

CDR3aa: SASDLFGQPQH
d_gene: -
j_gene: TRBJ1-5
v_gene: TRBV29-1

CDR3aa: ASSPERETQY
d_gene: -
j_gene: TRBJ2-5
v_gene: TRBV4-1

CDR3aa: ASSQDVGLAGSHYEQY
d_gene: TRBD2
j_gene: TRBJ2-7
v_gene: TRBV3-1

CDR3aa: ASSLVSGANVLT
d_gene: -
j_gene: TRBJ2-6
v_gene: TRBV5-5

CDR3aa: ASSISAGGNQPQH
d_gene: -
j_gene: TRBJ1-5
v_gene: TRBV9

CDR3aa: ASSQDQTGTLGRGNTIY
d_gene: TRBD1
j_gene: TRBJ1-3
v_gene: TRBV4-2

CDR3aa: ASSSLAGPQETQY
d_gene: TRBD2
j_gene: TRBJ2-5
v_gene: TRBV7-3

CDR3aa: ATSSGLAGGADTQY
d_gene: TRBD2
j_gene: TRBJ2-3
v_gene: TRBV15

CDR3aa: ASSVSGMGYEQY
d_gene: -
j_gene: TRBJ2-7
v_gene: TRBV9

CDR3aa: ASSLAGIGNNQPQH
d_gene: -
j_gene: TRBJ1-5
v_gene: TRBV19

CDR3aa: ASGPGLASKNIQY
d_gene: TRBD2
j_gene: TRBJ2-4
v_gene: TRBV6-1

CDR3aa: ASEWISYEQY
d_gene: -
j_gene: TRBJ2-7
v_gene: TRBV7-9

CDR3aa: AWSEYYEQY
d_gene: -
j_gene: TRBJ2-7
v_gene: TRBV30

CDR3aa: ASSFGLTETQY
d_gene: -
j_gene: TRBJ2-5
v_gene: TRBV7-9

CDR3aa: SVAGHNTGELF
d_gene: -
j_gene: TRBJ2-2
v_gene: TRBV29-1

CDR3aa: ASTLGDRGRDEQY
d_gene: TRBD1
j_gene: TRBJ2-7
v_gene: TRBV7-9

CDR3aa: ASSFDSTEQY
d_gene: -
j_gene: TRBJ2-7
v_gene: TRBV5-1

CDR3aa: ASSSWTGSSYNEQF
d_gene: TRBD1
j_gene: TRBJ2-1
v_gene: TRBV5-5

CDR3aa: ASSLSGGGGSAF
d_gene: -
j_gene: TRBJ1-1
v_gene: TRBV7-8

CDR3aa: ASSMVIGRNEQF
d_gene: -
j_gene: TRBJ2-1
v_gene: TRBV19

CDR3aa: ASSSSSGRKNTQY
d_gene: TRBD2
j_gene: TRBJ2-3
v_gene: TRBV7-7

CDR3aa: ASSKGRGNYEQY
d_gene: -
j_gene: TRBJ2-7
v_gene: TRBV6-1

CDR3aa: ASSLNGRDYEQY
d_gene: -
j_gene: TRBJ2-7
v_gene: TRBV5-1

CDR3aa: ASSFIQGIYNEQF
d_gene: -
j_gene: TRBJ2-1
v_gene: TRBV5-1

CDR3aa: ASSAVGGGQPQH
d_gene: -
j_gene: TRBJ1-5
v_gene: TRBV25-1

CDR3aa: ASSQGNTIY
d_gene: -
j_gene: TRBJ1-3
v_gene: TRBV4-2

CDR3aa: SAYQLDQPYEQY
d_gene: -
j_gene: TRBJ2-7
v_gene: TRBV20-1

CDR3aa: ASRNGLAGSEQF
d_gene: TRBD2
j_gene: TRBJ2-1
v_gene: TRBV6-1

CDR3aa: ASSFGPGQPQH
d_gene: -
j_gene: TRBJ1-5
v_gene: TRBV7-9

CDR3aa: ASSLGTGGRKSYEQY
d_gene: TRBD1
j_gene: TRBJ2-7
v_gene: TRBV11-2

CDR3aa: ASSTRDRGGLKGYT
d_gene: TRBD1
j_gene: TRBJ1-2
v_gene: TRBV9

CDR3aa: ASTPGTLTEAF
d_gene: -
j_gene: TRBJ1-1
v_gene: TRBV19

CDR3aa: ASSPTSAGVGETQY
d_gene: TRBD2
j_gene: TRBJ2-5
v_gene: TRBV5-1

CDR3aa: AISQSPTGEYNEQY
d_gene: TRBD1
j_gene: TRBJ2-7
v_gene: TRBV10-3

CDR3aa: ASSLYNTGELF
d_gene: -
j_gene: TRBJ2-2
v_gene: TRBV6-5

CDR3aa: ATSPAGLGTEAF
d_gene: -
j_gene: TRBJ1-1
v_gene: TRBV18

CDR3aa: ASSHGTPNEQF
d_gene: -
j_gene: TRBJ2-1
v_gene: TRBV27

CDR3aa: ASSLEGSNRGYEQF
d_gene: TRBD1
j_gene: TRBJ2-1
v_gene: TRBV7-9

CDR3aa: AWRGGQDTQY
d_gene: -
j_gene: TRBJ2-3
v_gene: TRBV30

CDR3aa: ASSLGSGGHTYEQY
d_gene: TRBD1
j_gene: TRBJ2-7
v_gene: TRBV5-1

CDR3aa: SVGRAERHSGANVLT
d_gene: -
j_gene: TRBJ2-6
v_gene: TRBV29-1

CDR3aa: ASSHARDRGPLSNQPQH
d_gene: TRBD1
j_gene: TRBJ1-5
v_gene: TRBV4-1

CDR3aa: ASSPWGSYEQY
d_gene: -
j_gene: TRBJ2-7
v_gene: TRBV12-3/TRBV12-4

CDR3aa: ASSWTGYSGANVLT
d_gene: TRBD1
j_gene: TRBJ2-6
v_gene: TRBV12-3/TRBV12-4

CDR3aa: ASSPRDRLQETQY
d_gene: TRBD1
j_gene: TRBJ2-5
v_gene: TRBV7-3